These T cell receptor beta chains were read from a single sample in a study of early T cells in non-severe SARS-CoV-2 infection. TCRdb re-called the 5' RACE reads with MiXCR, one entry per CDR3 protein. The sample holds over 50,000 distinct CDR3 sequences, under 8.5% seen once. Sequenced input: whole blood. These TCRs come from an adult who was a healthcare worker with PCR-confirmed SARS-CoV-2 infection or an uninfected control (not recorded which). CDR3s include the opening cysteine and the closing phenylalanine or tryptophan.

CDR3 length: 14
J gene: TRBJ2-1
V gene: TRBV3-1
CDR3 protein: CASSQQTGYNEQFF

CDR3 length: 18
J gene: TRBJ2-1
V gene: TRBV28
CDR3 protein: CASSPGQGRKLGYNEQFF

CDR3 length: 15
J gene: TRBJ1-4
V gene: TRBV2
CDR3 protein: CASSEEGQLLEKLFF

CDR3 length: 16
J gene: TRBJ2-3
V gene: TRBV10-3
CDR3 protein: CAIARTAGQNTDTQYF

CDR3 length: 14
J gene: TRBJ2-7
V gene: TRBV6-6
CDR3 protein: CASSYAAGGYEQYF

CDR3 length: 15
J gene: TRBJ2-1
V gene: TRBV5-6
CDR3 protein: CASSPSGGALLGQFF

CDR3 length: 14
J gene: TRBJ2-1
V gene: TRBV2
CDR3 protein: CASSEQGSGNEQFF

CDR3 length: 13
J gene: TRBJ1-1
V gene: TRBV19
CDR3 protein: CASSVQGDTEAFF

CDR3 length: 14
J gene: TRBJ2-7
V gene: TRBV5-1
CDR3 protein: CASSLVPGEDEQYF

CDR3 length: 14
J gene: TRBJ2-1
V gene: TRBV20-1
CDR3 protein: CSATGGVAYNEQFF

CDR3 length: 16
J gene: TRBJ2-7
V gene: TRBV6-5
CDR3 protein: CASSYSVASASYEQYF

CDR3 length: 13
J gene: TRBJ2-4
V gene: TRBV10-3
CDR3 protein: CAIKDSPENIQYF

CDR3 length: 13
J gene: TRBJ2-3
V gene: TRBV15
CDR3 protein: CATKDTNTDTQYF

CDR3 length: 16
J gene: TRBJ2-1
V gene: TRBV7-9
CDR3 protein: CASSLGAGTGYNEQFF

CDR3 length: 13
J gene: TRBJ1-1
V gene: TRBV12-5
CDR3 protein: CASGSRINTEAFF

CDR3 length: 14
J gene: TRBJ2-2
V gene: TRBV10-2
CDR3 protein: CASTDLATTGELFF

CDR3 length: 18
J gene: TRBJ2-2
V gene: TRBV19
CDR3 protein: CASAGLAGDPRGGGELFF

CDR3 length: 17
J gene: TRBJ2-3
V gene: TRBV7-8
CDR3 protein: CASSSPISGSVTDTQYF

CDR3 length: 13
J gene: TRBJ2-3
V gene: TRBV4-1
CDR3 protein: CASSPGRTDTQYF

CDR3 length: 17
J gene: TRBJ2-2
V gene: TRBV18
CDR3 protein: CASSFLAGNYNTGELFF

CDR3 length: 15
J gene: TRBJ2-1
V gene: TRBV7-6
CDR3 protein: CASSDISGPHNEQFF

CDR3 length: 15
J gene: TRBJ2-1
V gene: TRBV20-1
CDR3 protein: CSAENGRGLYNEQFF

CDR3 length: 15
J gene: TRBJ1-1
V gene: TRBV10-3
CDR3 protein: CAISERQGMNTEAFF

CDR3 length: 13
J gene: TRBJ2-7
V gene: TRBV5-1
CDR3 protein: CASSLAGQAEQYF

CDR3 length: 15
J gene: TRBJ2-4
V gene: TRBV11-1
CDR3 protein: CASSSDGLAKNIQYF

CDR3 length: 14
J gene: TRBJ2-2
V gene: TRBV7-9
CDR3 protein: CASSLIRGPGELFF

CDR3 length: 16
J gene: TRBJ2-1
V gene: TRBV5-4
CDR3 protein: CASSLEPAGVRHEQFF

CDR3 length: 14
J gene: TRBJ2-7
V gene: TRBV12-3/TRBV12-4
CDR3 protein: CASSSGQGPYEQYF

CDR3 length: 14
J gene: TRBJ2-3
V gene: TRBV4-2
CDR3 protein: CASSQIAGQDTQYF

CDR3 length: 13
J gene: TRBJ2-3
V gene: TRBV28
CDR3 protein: CASSPRVADTQYF

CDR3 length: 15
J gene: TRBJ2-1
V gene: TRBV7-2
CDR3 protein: CASSPRSGPNNEQFF

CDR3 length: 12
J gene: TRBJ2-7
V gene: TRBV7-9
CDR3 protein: CASSLALGGQYF

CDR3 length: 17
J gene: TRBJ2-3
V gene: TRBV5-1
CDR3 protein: CASSSRLSGGATDTQYF

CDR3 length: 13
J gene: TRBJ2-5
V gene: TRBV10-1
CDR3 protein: CARPGNPQETQYF

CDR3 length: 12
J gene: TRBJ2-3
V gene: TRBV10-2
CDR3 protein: CASSDMGGTQYF

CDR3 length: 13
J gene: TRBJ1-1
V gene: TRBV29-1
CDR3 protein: CSVVKGAGTEAFF

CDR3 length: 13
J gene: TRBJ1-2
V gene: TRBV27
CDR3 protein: CASSFRGAQGYTF

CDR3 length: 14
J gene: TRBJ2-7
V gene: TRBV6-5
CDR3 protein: CASSYTPGVGEQYF

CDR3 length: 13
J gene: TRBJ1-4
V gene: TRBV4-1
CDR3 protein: CASSQVRGEKLFF

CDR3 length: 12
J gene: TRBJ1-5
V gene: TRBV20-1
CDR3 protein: CSAGGGNQPQHF

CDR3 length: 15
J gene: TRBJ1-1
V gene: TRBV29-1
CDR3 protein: CSVSYRGREGTEAFF

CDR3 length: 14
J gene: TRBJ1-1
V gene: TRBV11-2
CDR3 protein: CASSWGRGSGEAFF

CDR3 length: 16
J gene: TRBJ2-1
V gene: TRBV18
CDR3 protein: CASSPGQGAIRGEQFF

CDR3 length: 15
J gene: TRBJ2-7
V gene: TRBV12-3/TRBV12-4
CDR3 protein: CASSPRDSVDYEQYF

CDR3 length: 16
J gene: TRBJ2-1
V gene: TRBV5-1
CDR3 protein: CASSSEPGQEHNEQFF

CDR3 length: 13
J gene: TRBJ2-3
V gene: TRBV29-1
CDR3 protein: CSVGRQGPDTQYF

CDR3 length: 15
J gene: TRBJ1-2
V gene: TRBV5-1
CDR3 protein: CASSSHLTDYYGYTF

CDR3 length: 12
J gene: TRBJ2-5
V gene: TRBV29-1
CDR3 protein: CSVFGGTETQYF

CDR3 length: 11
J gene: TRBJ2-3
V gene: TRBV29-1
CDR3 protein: CSVLLVDTQYF

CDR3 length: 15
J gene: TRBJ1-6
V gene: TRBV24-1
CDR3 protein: CATSSPGSTGSPLHF

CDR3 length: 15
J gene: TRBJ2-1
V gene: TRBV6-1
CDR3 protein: CASSNGLSSYNEQFF

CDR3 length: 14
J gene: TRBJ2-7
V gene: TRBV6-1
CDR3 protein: CASSPFSGGYEQYF

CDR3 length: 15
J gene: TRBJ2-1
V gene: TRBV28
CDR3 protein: CASSTTGGAYNEQFF

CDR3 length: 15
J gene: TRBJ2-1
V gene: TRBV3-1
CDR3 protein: CASSQDQSSSREQFF

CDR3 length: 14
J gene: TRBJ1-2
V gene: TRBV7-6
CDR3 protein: CASSLGAGDYGYTF

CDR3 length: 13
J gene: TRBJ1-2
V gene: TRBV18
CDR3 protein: CASSPDGSYGYTF

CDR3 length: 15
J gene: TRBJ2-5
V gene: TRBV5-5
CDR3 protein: CASIREAGGRETQYF

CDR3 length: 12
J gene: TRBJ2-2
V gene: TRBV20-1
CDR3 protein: CSARDYGGELFF

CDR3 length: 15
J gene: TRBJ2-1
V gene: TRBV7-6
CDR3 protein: CASSLVGLGDNEQFF

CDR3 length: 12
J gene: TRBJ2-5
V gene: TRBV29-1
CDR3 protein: CSVSTDQETQYF